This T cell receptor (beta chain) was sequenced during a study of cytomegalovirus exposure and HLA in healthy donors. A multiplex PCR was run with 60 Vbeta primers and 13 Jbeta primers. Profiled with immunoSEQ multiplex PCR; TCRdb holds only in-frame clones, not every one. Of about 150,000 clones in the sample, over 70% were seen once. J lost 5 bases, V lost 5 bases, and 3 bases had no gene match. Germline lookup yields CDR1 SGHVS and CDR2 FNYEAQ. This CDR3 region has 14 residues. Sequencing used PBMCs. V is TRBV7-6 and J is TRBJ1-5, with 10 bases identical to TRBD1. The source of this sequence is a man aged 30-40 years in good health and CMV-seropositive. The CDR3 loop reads CASSPGTGDQPQHF. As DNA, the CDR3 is TGTGCCAGCAGCCCCGGGACAGGGGATCAGCCCCAGCATTTT. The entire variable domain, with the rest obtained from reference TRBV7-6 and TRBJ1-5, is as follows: GAGVSQSPRYKVTKRGQDVALRCDPISGHVSLYWYRQALGQGPEFLTYFNYEAQQDKSGLPNDRFSAERPEGSISTLTIQRTEQRDSAMYRCASSPGTGDQPQHFGDGTRLSIL.